This T cell receptor (beta chain) came from a study of Ad26.COV2.S vaccination and SARS-CoV-2 variants. Note on this clone: Its antigen is not known.

General study points: Spike-specific TCR breadth was greater in vaccine than placebo recipients. Similar non-spike TCR breadth was seen in vaccine and placebo recipients.

Losses at the gene ends were 5 bases for V and 5 bases for J; bases not matched to a gene: 11. This CDR3 is built from 15 residues. Germline assignment: CDR1 KGHSH and CDR2 LQKENI. Treatment described: 15 to 20 received Ad26.COV2.S at low or high dose, single or two shots; five or six received placebo; per-sample allocation not given. After the first vaccine or placebo injection, samples were drawn on day 63. Repertoires were generated with immunoSEQ multiplex PCR, while TCRdb's copy carries only in-frame clones and drops some. The table shows about 280,000 clones, with over 75% occurring only once. The gene calls are TRBV18 and TRBJ2-7, with TRBD1 identical over 8 bases. The specimen was peripheral blood, collected in a trial of Ad26.COV2.S vaccine versus placebo. The clonotype comes from a person aged 18 to 59 who received the Ad26.COV2.S COVID-19 vaccine or a placebo. The CDR3 here is CASSFGSRGLDEQYF. The CDR3, as DNA: TGTGCCAGCTCATTCGGGAGCAGGGGGCTGGACGAGCAGTACTTC.